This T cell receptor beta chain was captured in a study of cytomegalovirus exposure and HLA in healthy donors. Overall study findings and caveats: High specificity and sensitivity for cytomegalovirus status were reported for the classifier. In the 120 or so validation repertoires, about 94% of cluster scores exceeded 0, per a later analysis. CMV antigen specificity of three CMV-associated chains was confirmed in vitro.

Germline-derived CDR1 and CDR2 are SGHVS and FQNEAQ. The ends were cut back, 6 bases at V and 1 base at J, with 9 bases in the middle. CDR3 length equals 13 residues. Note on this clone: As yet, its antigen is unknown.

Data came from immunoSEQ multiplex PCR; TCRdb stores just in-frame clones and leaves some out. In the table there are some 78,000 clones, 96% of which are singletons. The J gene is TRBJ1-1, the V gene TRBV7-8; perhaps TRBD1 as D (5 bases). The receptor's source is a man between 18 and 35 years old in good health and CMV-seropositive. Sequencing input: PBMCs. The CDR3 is CASSSQGNTEAFF. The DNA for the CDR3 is TGTGCCAGCAGTTCCCAGGGGAACACTGAAGCTTTCTTT. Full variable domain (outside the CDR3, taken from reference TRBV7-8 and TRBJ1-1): GAGVSQSPRYKVAKRGQDVALRCDPISGHVSLFWYQQALGQGPEFLTYFQNEAQLDKSGLPSDRFFAERPEGSVSTLKIQRTQQEDSAVYLCASSSQGNTEAFFGQGTRLTVV.